This TCR beta chain was retrieved from a study of blood T cells in healthy people across ages. The authors ran a second PCR of about 6 to 11 cycles using a sample-barcoded 5' primer and a J-beta primer mix. From the 5' RACE reads, TCRdb called clonotypes with MiXCR, one entry per CDR3 protein. This repertoire shows roughly 1,100,000 distinct CDR3 sequences, roughly a quarter found once; its top ten account for 0.65% to 0.95%. Germline-derived CDR1 and CDR2 are DFQATT and SNEGSKA (reference sequence). Trimming stripped 0 bases from V and 2 bases from J, with 13 bases between. This CDR3 is 15 amino acids long. This clonotype was picked up a small number of times. This sample was also put to use in a study of T cells of mothers and their children.

Specimen: blood. This TCR was sampled from a girl aged 2 to 10 in good health. The chain links TRBV20-1 to TRBJ1-2, with D possibly matching TRBD1 (6 bases). The CDR3 sequence is CSARDSQGINYGYTF. The CDR3 DNA sequence: TGCAGTGCTAGAGATTCCCAGGGGATAAACTATGGCTACACCTTC.